The clone carrying this T cell receptor (beta chain) was found many times. What it binds is unknown. These data belong to a study of Graves' ophthalmopathy and Graves' hyperthyroidism. Whole-study findings and limits: Detection in blood was also observed for most expanded thyroid clonotypes above 0.001 frequency.

Trimming removed 5 bases from V and 5 bases from J, with 12 bases in between. There are 14 residues in the CDR3. CDR1 LNHDA and CDR2 SQIVND come from the germline V gene (reference sequence). The authors amplified TCR beta CDR3 regions, and they did so from RNA transcripts for repertoire sequencing. Second-round multiplex PCR came after first-round RT-PCR with HTBI primers. TCRdb passed the multiplex PCR reads through MiXCR, listing each CDR3 protein once. The profile shows roughly 500,000 distinct CDR3 sequences, approximately 15% of them singletons. This clonotype originated in a woman under 40 with Graves' ophthalmopathy. The sequenced sample consisted of blood. This chain joins TRBV19 and TRBJ2-2, with a weak D call TRBD1 (5 bases). The CDR3 loop reads CASSQGARTGELFF. DNA for the CDR3: TGTGCCAGTAGTCAAGGGGCGAGGACCGGGGAGCTGTTTTTT.